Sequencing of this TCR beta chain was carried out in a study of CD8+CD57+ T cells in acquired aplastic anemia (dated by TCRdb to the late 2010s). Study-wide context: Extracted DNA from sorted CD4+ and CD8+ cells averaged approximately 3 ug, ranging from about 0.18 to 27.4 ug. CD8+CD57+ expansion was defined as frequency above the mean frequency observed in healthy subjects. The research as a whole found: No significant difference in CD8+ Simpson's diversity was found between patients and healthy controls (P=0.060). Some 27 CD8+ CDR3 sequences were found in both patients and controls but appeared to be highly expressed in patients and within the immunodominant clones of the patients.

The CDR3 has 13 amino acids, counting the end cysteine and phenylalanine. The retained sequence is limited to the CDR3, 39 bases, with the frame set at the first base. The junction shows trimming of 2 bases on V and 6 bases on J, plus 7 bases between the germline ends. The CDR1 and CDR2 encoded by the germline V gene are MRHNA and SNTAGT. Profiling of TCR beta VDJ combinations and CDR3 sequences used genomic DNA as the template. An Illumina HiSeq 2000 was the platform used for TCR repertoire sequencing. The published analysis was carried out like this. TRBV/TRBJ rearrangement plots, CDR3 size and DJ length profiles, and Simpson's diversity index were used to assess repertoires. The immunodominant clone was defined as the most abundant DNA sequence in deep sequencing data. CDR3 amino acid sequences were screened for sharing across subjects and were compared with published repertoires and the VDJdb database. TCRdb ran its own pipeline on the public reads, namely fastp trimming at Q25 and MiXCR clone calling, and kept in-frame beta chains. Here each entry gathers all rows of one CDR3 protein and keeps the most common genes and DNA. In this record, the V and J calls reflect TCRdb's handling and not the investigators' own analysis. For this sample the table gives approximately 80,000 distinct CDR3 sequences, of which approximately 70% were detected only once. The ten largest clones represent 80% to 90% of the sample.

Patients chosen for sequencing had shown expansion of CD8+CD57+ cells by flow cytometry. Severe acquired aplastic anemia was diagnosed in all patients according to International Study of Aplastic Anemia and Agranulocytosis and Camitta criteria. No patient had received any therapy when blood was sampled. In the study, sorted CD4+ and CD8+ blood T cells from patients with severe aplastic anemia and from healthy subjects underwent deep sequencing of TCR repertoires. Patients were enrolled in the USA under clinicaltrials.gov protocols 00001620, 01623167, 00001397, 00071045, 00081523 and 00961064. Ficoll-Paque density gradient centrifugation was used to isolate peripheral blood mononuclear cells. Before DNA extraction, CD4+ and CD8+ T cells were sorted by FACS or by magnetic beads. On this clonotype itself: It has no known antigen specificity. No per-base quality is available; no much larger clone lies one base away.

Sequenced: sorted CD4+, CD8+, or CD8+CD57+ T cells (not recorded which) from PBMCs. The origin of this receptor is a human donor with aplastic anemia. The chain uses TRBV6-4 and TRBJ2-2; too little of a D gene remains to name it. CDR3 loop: CASSDTDPGELFF. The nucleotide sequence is TGTGCCAGCAGTGACACGGACCCCGGGGAGCTGTTTTTT.